Below, one TCR beta chain is given with its context. Germline values: CDR1 KGHSH, CDR2 LQKENI. There are 13 residues in the CDR3. V lost 3 bases to trimming and J lost 2 bases, with 7 bases between them. The data derive from a study of regulatory and conventional T cells in RAG deficiency. Assay used: immunoSEQ multiplex PCR; TCRdb lists only in-frame clones, some missing. The sample has about 28,000 clones, under 95% seen once. Regulatory T cells were sorted from blood as CD4+ CD25-high CD127-low cells. The same sample was also used in a study of regulatory T cells. From that second work: The PCR used 52 TRBV and 13 TRBJ primers.

The rearrangement uses TRBV18 and TRBJ1-2; D remains unclear. Sequenced material: Tregs sorted from blood. This receptor was obtained from a human donor in good health. The CDR3 nucleotides read TGTGCCAGCTCACCTGAACGGAACTATGGCTACACCTTC. Its protein product is CASSPERNYGYTF.